This T cell receptor (beta chain) was sequenced in a study of OX40 agonist ivuxolimab in advanced cancers. With regard to the full study: Ivuxolimab was an agonistic, fully human IgG2 monoclonal antibody directed against OX40 (CD134), a costimulatory receptor. Intravenous ivuxolimab was administered to patients every 2 weeks at six dose levels: 0.01, 0.1, 0.3, 1.5, 3 and 10 mg/kg. Among the 50 to 55 dose-escalation patients, around 20 had hepatocellular carcinoma, approximately 15 melanoma, 9 renal cell carcinoma and 9 head and neck cancer. A male proportion of nearly 85% and a mean age of around 60 years, ranging from about 20 to 80, were recorded for the dose-escalation cohort. Patients were allowed to have had prior anti-PD-1, anti-PD-L1 or anti-CTLA-4 therapy, and 30% to 40% of the dose-escalation patients had previously received checkpoint inhibitors. Three dose-escalation patients achieved partial responses, one with hepatocellular carcinoma and two with cutaneous melanoma. Peripheral TCRbeta sequencing was intended to test whether TCR sequence diversity was altered and clonal T-cell expansion was caused by ivuxolimab. The monotherapy dose-escalation portion (N = 52 patients) of the phase I ivuxolimab trial is reported in the paper.

Patients with a history of autoimmune disease or receiving systemic immunosuppression were excluded from the trial. Peripheral blood for TCR sequencing was collected from all dose cohorts at baseline, on cycle 4 day 1, and on cycle 7 day 1. The samples were taken from a phase I, first-in-human, multicenter, open-label dose-escalation trial of ivuxolimab. Adults with locally advanced or metastatic melanoma, renal cell carcinoma, hepatocellular carcinoma or head and neck squamous cell carcinoma were enrolled in the trial. Before TCR sequencing, CD4+ and CD8+ T cells were separately sorted from peripheral blood. A note on this clone: It lacks a known antigen. One base away there is no much larger clone; base qualities are not given.

Here is what the overall study found, with its caveats: On average, CD8+ T cells showed more expanded clones than CD4+ T cells after ivuxolimab. Partial responders in the 0.1-3.0 mg/kg groups had among the lowest normalized peripheral clonal expansion, especially among CD8+ T cells. At doses of 0.1 to 3.0 mg/kg, clonal expansion of both CD4+ and CD8+ blood T cells was observed from baseline to week 6. Low levels of normalized T-cell clonal expansion were also seen in some nonresponding patients. The antigen specificity of the peripheral T cells that underwent clonal expansion was not determined.

In the germline V gene, CDR1 corresponds to SGHRS and CDR2 to YFSETQ. The cysteine opens and the phenylalanine closes a CDR3 of 14 amino acids. The sequence is cut down to CDR3 DNA, 42 bases in frame from base 1. V drops 5 bases and J drops 10 bases, leaving 21 bases in between. Genomic DNA was extracted from sorted cells for sequencing of the TCRbeta CDR3 region. The immunoSEQ Assay was used to sequence the TCRbeta CDR3 regions. Not all clones reach the TCRdb copy of this immuneACCESS table, which keeps in-frame sequences only. Checked studies attribute under half of the gap to unresolved V genes and leave the rest unexplained. The sample has around 100,000 clones on record, about nine tenths of them singletons. Around 0.15% of the sample is taken by the ten largest.

The source material was CD4+ or CD8+ T cells sorted from blood, sampled in a trial of the OX40 agonist ivuxolimab. The source is an adult with an advanced solid tumor such as melanoma, head and neck, liver or kidney cancer. The sequence links TRBV5-1 to TRBJ1-1; D gene: possibly TRBD1, on 5 matching bases. Here is the DNA: TGCGCCAGCAGTCTGTTGGGTGGGGGGATTAGAGCTTTCTTT. This codes for CASSLLGGGIRAFF.